The 17 T cell receptor beta chains given below trace back to one sample, sequenced in a study of beta chain features in type 1 diabetes. Since all of the isolated RNA was reverse transcribed, expressed TCRB transcripts were what got sequenced. TCRdb's copy holds only in-frame clones and misses some; the assay was immunoSEQ multiplex PCR. The repertoire holds about 230,000 clones, with around 10% as singletons. Sequences were obtained from naive CD4+ T cells from blood. All receptors come from a woman younger than 35 in good health.

This clone appeared a few times. In nucleotides, the CDR3 is TGTGCCAGCAGCCAGGGACTAGCGGGTGCCCAGGCCAACGTCCTGACTTTC. The encoded protein is CASSQGLAGAQANVLTF. This sequence joins TRBV4-2 and TRBJ2-6; 12 bases align to TRBD2. CDR1 and CDR2 (germline): LGHNA, YNFKEQ. This CDR3 has 17 amino acids. With V trimmed by 3 bases and J by 6 bases, 6 bases remained unmatched.

There are a few counts of this clone. V is TRBV4-1 and J is TRBJ2-1; 8 positions match TRBD1. The length of the CDR3 is 15 residues. J was trimmed by 8 bases and V by 0 bases; bases with no gene match: 6. Germline V gives CDR1 MGHRA, CDR2 YSYEKL. The CDR3 is CASSQDLQGAYEQFF. The CDR3 DNA reads as TGCGCCAGCAGCCAAGATCTCCAGGGGGCCTATGAGCAGTTCTTC.

V usage is TRBV7-9 and J usage is TRBJ2-7; no clear D. CDR3 size: 17 residues. CDR1 is SEHNR, CDR2 FQNEAQ, per germline (reference sequence). The ends were cut back, 5 bases at V and 0 bases at J, with 20 bases in the middle. CDR3 bases: TGTGCCAGCAGCGGCAAAACCGGGTTCTACTTCTCCTACGAGCAGTACTTC. It encodes CASSGKTGFYFSYEQYF.

Only a few counts were recorded for this clone. The V and J genes are TRBV15 and TRBJ1-2; D is uncertain. The CDR3 runs to 14 residues. From germline, CDR1 is LNHNV and CDR2 YYDKDF (reference sequence). The V and J ends lost 6 bases and 4 bases respectively, with 15 bases between them. The CDR3, as DNA: TGTGCCACCAGTCCCCCGGTAGAGAGCTATGGCTACACCTTC. Translation: CATSPPVESYGYTF. Based on the CDR3 plus reference TRBV15 and TRBJ1-2, the full variable domain is DAMVIQNPRYQVTQFGKPVTLSCSQTLNHNVMYWYQQKSSQAPKLLFHYYDKDFNNEADTPDNFQSRRPNTSFCFLDIRSPGLGDTAMYLCATSPPVESYGYTFGSGTRLTVV.

The genes are TRBV5-4 and TRBJ2-5, with 10 bases matching TRBD1. The CDR3 is made up of 15 amino acids. Trimming at V came to 4 bases and at J to 2 bases, leaving 5 bases not matched to a gene. Germline V lookup: CDR1 SGHNT, CDR2 YYREEE (reference sequence). This CDR3 reads CASSVGQGRQETQYF. DNA of the CDR3: TGTGCCAGCAGCGTGGGACAGGGGCGGCAAGAGACCCAGTACTTC.

This clone was picked up a small number of times. The chain employs TRBV19 and TRBJ2-2; 8 bases line up with TRBD1. V was pared by 2 bases and J by 4 bases, with 3 bases of the junction left unmatched. Germline CDR1 LNHDA, CDR2 SQIVND (reference sequence). This CDR3 is built from 15 residues. As DNA, the CDR3 is TGTGCCAGTAGTATAACGGGGACAGGCACCGGGGAGCTGTTTTTT. This sequence encodes CASSITGTGTGELFF.

This clone was counted between two and nine times. The CDR3 loop reads CASSDKNEQFF. In DNA, the CDR3 is TGTGCCAGCAGTGACAAGAATGAGCAGTTCTTC. This chain links TRBV6-5 with TRBJ2-1; unclear D gene. CDR1 and CDR2 from the germline V gene are MNHEY and SVGAGI. The germline V and J ends were trimmed by 5 bases and 7 bases, with 6 bases remaining between them. The CDR3 has 11 residues.

The genes are TRBV18 and TRBJ1-1; TRBD1 aligns across 7 bases. With 1 base clipped from V and 1 base from J, the junction kept 3 bases outside the gene matches. Germline V gene lookup returns CDR1 KGHSH and CDR2 LQKENI. The CDR3 runs to 15 residues. DNA for the CDR3: TGTGCCAGCTCACCACAAAGACAGGGGAACACTGAAGCTTTCTTT. Residues: CASSPQRQGNTEAFF.

The J gene is TRBJ1-2, the V gene TRBV5-1; D perhaps matches TRBD1 (5 bases). The CDR3 is 18 amino acids. Germline V lookup: CDR1 SGHRS, CDR2 YFSETQ. Trimming pared 0 bases from V and 2 bases from J, leaving 20 bases between. The DNA for the CDR3 is TGCGCCAGCAGCTTGGGGGGCGCTGGTGCTGCGGCGAACTATGGCTACACCTTC. Amino acid sequence: CASSLGGAGAAANYGYTF.

This clone turned up a few times. The V call is TRBV30, the J call TRBJ2-7; tentatively, D is TRBD2 (5 bases). The V and J ends lost 1 base and 9 bases respectively, with 13 bases between them. The CDR3 has 12 residues. Per the germline V gene, CDR1 is GTSNPN and CDR2 is SVGIG (reference sequence). This CDR3 is CAWSATTAGQYF. In nucleotides, the CDR3 is TGTGCCTGGAGTGCTACGACGGCGGGGCAGTACTTC.

The chain recombines TRBV7-6 with TRBJ2-1, with D maybe TRBD2 (5 bases). CDR1 is SGHVS and CDR2 is FNYEAQ in the germline V gene. Trimming shortened V by 3 bases and J by 7 bases, and 16 bases separated the two germline ends. This CDR3 has 15 amino acids. The CDR3 here is CASSFSPLTGNEQFF. As DNA, the CDR3 is TGTGCCAGCAGCTTTTCACCTTTGACGGGGAATGAGCAGTTCTTC.

V usage is TRBV2 and J usage is TRBJ1-5; D is perhaps TRBD1 (6 bases). Germline CDR1 and CDR2: SNHLY and FYNNEI. The length of the CDR3 is 15 residues. The V end lost 7 bases, the J end lost 2 bases, and 15 bases lay between the germline ends. The CDR3 nucleotides read TGTGCCAGCAAGGAAGCGGGGGCCGGCAATCAGCCCCAGCATTTT. This codes for CASKEAGAGNQPQHF.

This clone appeared a few times. J is TRBJ1-2 and V is TRBV6-1; D unresolved. Trimming removed 3 bases from V and 0 bases from J, with 14 bases in between. The CDR3 extends over 16 amino acids. The germline gives CDR1 MNHNS, CDR2 SASEGT. The CDR3 reads CASSDFRRIPNYGYTF. DNA of the CDR3: TGTGCCAGCAGTGATTTTAGGAGGATCCCTAACTATGGCTACACCTTC.

This clone was seen only a few times. V usage is TRBV5-4 and J usage is TRBJ2-5; tentative D call: TRBD1 (7 bases). The CDR3 totals 14 residues. V lost 4 bases and J lost 4, with 14 bases in between. Germline assignment: CDR1 SGHNT and CDR2 YYREEE (reference sequence). The DNA for the CDR3 is TGTGCCAGCAGCAACCCCCAGGGGGGAGAGACCCAGTACTTC. It is translated as CASSNPQGGETQYF.

This clone was seen more than once but under ten times. The chain combines TRBV5-1 with TRBJ1-6, with 9 bases matching TRBD1. Germline-derived CDR1 and CDR2 are SGHRS and YFSETQ. V shed 0 bases, J shed 8 bases, and the junction held 3 bases outside the gene matches. The CDR3 sequence is 15 residues long. Here the CDR3 DNA reads TGCGCCAGCAGCTTGGGGACAGGGGACGATTCACCCCTCCACTTT. It yields the protein CASSLGTGDDSPLHF.

This clone showed up just a few times. The gene calls are TRBV12-5 and TRBJ1-5, with 8 bases aligning to TRBD1. From germline, CDR1 is LGHNT and CDR2 FRNRAP. The CDR3 contains 19 residues. V trimming: 0 bases; J trimming: 0 bases; junction bases outside the gene matches: 10. The CDR3 region is CASGLVPWTGTTSNQPQHF. DNA of the CDR3: TGTGCTAGTGGTTTGGTACCCTGGACAGGGACGACTAGCAATCAGCCCCAGCATTTT.

This clone was found a few times. This sequence joins TRBV2 and TRBJ1-5; D is perhaps TRBD1 (5 bases). CDR1 is SNHLY, CDR2 FYNNEI, per germline. With 1 base removed from V and 4 bases from J, the gap between germline ends came to 8 bases. The CDR3 consists of 14 residues. The CDR3 is CASSEDRYNQPQHF. The CDR3 nucleotides are TGTGCCAGCAGTGAAGACAGGTATAATCAGCCCCAGCATTTT.